Shown below are 11 T cell receptor beta chains from a single sample sequenced in a study of T cell repertoires in cytomegalovirus infection. MiXCR was run by TCRdb on the reads, yielding one entry per CDR3 protein. The sample includes over 300,000 distinct CDR3 sequences, more than 8% of them seen just once. The source material was PBMCs. Source of these receptors: a human donor in good health (CMV status not recorded). Some clones in this sample may be carry-over from other donors' samples.

This clonotype was counted ten times or more. The V gene is TRBV4-2, the J gene TRBJ1-6; D may be TRBD1 (5 bases). Germline lookup yields CDR1 LGHNA and CDR2 YNFKEQ. The CDR3 extends over 16 amino acids. V shed 4 bases and J shed 7 bases, with 17 bases lying between them. CDR3 loop: CASSRSFGGRNSPLHF. The CDR3 bases are TGTGCCAGCAGCCGCAGCTTCGGGGGAAGGAATTCACCCCTCCACTTT.

This clonotype was detected a few times. The chain is built from TRBV29-1 and TRBJ1-1, with D uncertain. Germline loops: CDR1 SQVTM, CDR2 ANQGSEA. The CDR3 loop spans 13 amino acids. V lost 8 bases and J lost 4, with 17 bases in between. The CDR3 DNA sequence: TGCAGCCCCTCGTGGAGGGATGGCACTGAAGCTTTCTTT. Its translation is CSPSWRDGTEAFF. Filled out from reference TRBV29-1 and TRBJ1-1, the complete variable domain reads SAVISQKPSRDICQRGTSLTIQCQVDSQVTMMFWYRQQPGQSLTLIATANQGSEATYESGFVIDKFPISRPNLTFSTLTVSNMSPEDSSIYLCSPSWRDGTEAFFGQGTRLTVV.

This clonotype was seen a few times. DNA for the CDR3: TGCGCCAGCAGTGAAGTTGTCGGGAACACCGGGGAGCTGTTTTTT. This gives the protein CASSEVVGNTGELFF. The chain uses TRBV10-1 and TRBJ2-2; D is undetermined. Germline lookup yields CDR1 WNHNN and CDR2 SYGVQD (reference sequence). Trimming cost V 3 bases and J 1 base, with 9 bases left between them. The CDR3 extends over 15 amino acids.

The chain joins TRBV10-3 to TRBJ2-7, with 10 bases fitting TRBD2. The length of the CDR3 is 16 residues. Germline V lookup: CDR1 ENHRY, CDR2 SYGVKD. V was clipped by 3 bases and J by 4 bases; unmatched bases: 9. The CDR3 sequence is CAISEIAAGGSYEQYF. The CDR3 coding sequence is TGTGCCATCAGTGAAATAGCAGCGGGGGGGAGTTACGAGCAGTACTTC.

This clonotype was seen only a few times. The chain uses TRBV10-3 and TRBJ2-1; TRBD2 matches at 12 bases. Trimming took 5 bases from V and 4 from J; bases not matched to a gene: 3. The length of the CDR3 is 15 residues. Germline loops: CDR1 ENHRY, CDR2 SYGVKD. CDR3 region: CAISPSGGEYNEQFF. The CDR3 DNA reads as TGTGCCATCAGTCCTAGCGGGGGGGAATACAATGAGCAGTTCTTC.

This clonotype was observed a few times. The chain combines TRBV7-8 with TRBJ2-1, with 7 bases identical to TRBD2. V lost 4 bases and J lost 2; bases outside the gene matches: 5. Germline CDR1 reads SGHVS; CDR2 reads FQNEAQ. This CDR3 has 15 residues. The CDR3 loop reads CASSSGGVTYNEQFF. The DNA for the CDR3 is TGTGCCAGCAGCTCTGGGGGGGTTACCTACAATGAGCAGTTCTTC.

This clonotype showed up just a few times. The CDR3 DNA reads as TGTGCCAGCAGCGTCACCAGGGGGCGAAACACTGAAGCTTTCTTT. It codes for CASSVTRGRNTEAFF. The rearrangement joins TRBV7-1 to TRBJ1-1, with 8 bases lining up with TRBD1. TRBV7-1 is recorded as an ORF, its role being uncertain. Germline trimming cut 5 bases from V and 2 bases from J; bases unmatched to any gene: 7. CDR3 length equals 15 residues.

This clonotype was observed a few times. This chain connects TRBV6-8 to TRBJ2-7, with TRBD1 identical over 8 bases. The CDR3 covers 15 residues. Looked up from germline, CDR1 is MNHGY and CDR2 is SAAAGT. The ends lost 6 bases at V and 5 bases at J; junction bases unmatched: 12. As DNA, the CDR3 is TGTGCCAGCAGGATGCAGGGGACAGGCATCCACGAGCAGTACTTC. Its protein is CASRMQGTGIHEQYF.

Only a few counts were recorded for this clonotype. The chain carries TRBV15 and TRBJ2-1; 8 bases are shared with TRBD1. V shed 0 bases, J shed 7 bases, and the junction held 5 bases outside the gene matches. Germline lookup yields CDR1 LNHNV and CDR2 YYDKDF (reference sequence). This CDR3 has 15 amino acids. The CDR3 DNA follows: TGTGCCACCAGCAGAGATGGGCAGGGGGCGAATGAGCAGTTCTTC. This gives the protein CATSRDGQGANEQFF.

In its sample, this clonotype was seen many times. The chain is built from TRBV12-3 or TRBV12-4 and TRBJ2-7; D call uncertain. V shed 2 bases and J shed 5 bases, with 16 bases lying between them. The CDR3 has 15 amino acids. CDR3 nucleotides: TGTGCCAGCAGTTTAAGCCTACCGTGGAACCACGAGCAGTACTTC. Amino acid sequence: CASSLSLPWNHEQYF.

A few counts support this clonotype. The chain carries TRBV27 and TRBJ2-7, with 13 bases aligning to TRBD2. The CDR3 runs to 14 residues. The germline V gene has CDR1 MNHEY and CDR2 SMNVEV (reference sequence). V lost 8 bases, J lost 1 base, and 2 bases stayed unmatched. The CDR3 DNA reads as TGTGCCAGCGGACTAGCGGGAGTGTCCTACGAGCAGTACTTC. This gives the protein CASGLAGVSYEQYF.